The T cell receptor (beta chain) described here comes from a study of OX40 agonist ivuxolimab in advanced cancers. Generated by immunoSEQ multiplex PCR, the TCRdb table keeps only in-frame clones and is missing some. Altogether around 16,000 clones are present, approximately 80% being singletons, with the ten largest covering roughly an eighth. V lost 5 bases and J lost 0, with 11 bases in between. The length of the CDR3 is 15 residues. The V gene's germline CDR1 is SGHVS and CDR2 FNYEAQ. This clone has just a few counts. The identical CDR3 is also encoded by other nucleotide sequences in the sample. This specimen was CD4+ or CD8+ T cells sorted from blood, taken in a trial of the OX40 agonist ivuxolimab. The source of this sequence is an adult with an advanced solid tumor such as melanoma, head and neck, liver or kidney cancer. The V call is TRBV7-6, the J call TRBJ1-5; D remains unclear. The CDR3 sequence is CASSLAWGSNQPQHF. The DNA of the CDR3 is TGTGCCAGCAGCCTGGCGTGGGGTAGCAATCAGCCCCAGCATTTT. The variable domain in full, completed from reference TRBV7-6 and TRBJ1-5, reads GAGVSQSPRYKVTKRGQDVALRCDPISGHVSLYWYRQALGQGPEFLTYFNYEAQQDKSGLPNDRFSAERPEGSISTLTIQRTEQRDSAMYRCASSLAWGSNQPQHFGDGTRLSIL.